Listed here are 21 T cell receptor beta chains from one sample, sequenced in a study of blood T cell repertoires in COVID-19. The protocol was immunoSEQ multiplex PCR, while the TCRdb copy is restricted to in-frame clones and leaves out a portion. The sample yields approximately 170,000 clones, roughly 84% seen once. Sequenced input: peripheral blood. The receptors originated from a man older than 75 with COVID-19, enrolled during active disease.

This chain links TRBV25-1 with TRBJ1-2; D gene ambiguous. V lost 1 base, J lost 4 bases, and 4 bases lay in between. The CDR3 length is 12 residues. Germline V gene sequence: CDR1 MGHDK, CDR2 SYGVNS. The CDR3 DNA follows: TGTGCCAGCAGTGAATCTACCTATGGCTACACCTTC. Translation: CASSESTYGYTF.

The V gene is TRBV19, the J gene TRBJ1-4; possibly TRBD1 for D (5 bases). This CDR3 spans 17 amino acids. CDR1 LNHDA and CDR2 SQIVND come from the germline V gene (reference sequence). V was shortened by 7 bases and J by 3 bases, with 21 bases between the two germline ends. Written as DNA, the CDR3 is TGTGCCAGTATGCGGGGGGGAGCCTCCCCAGCTAATGAAAAACTGTTTTTT. This encodes CASMRGGASPANEKLFF.

The chain couples TRBV2 to TRBJ2-5; 15 bases match TRBD2. The germline V gene has CDR1 SNHLY and CDR2 FYNNEI. The junction had 4 bases not matched to a gene; V was cut back by 6 bases and J by 5 bases. The CDR3 runs to 15 residues. The DNA of the CDR3 is TGTGCCAGCAGCGGGACTAGCGGGGGGTGGGAGACCCAGTACTTC. Translation gives CASSGTSGGWETQYF.

The V call is TRBV19, the J call TRBJ1-5; tentative D call: TRBD1 (6 bases). This CDR3 has 15 amino acids. V lost 5 bases and J lost 7, with 18 bases in between. The germline CDR1 and CDR2 sequences are LNHDA and SQIVND (reference sequence). Here the CDR3 DNA reads TGTGCCAGTAGTGACCCCAGGGGAACGAGGCAGCCCCAGCATTTT. Its protein is CASSDPRGTRQPQHF.

V usage is TRBV18 and J usage is TRBJ2-5, with 10 bases matching TRBD1. Germline values: CDR1 KGHSH, CDR2 LQKENI. V dropped 0 bases and J dropped 4; count of bases not matched to a gene: 2. This CDR3 region has 15 residues. The CDR3 nucleotides read TGTGCCAGCTCACCACCGACAGGGGGCGCAGAGACCCAGTACTTC. Protein: CASSPPTGGAETQYF. Using reference TRBV18 and TRBJ2-5 for the parts outside the CDR3, the full variable domain is NAGVMQNPRHLVRRRGQEARLRCSPMKGHSHVYWYRQLPEEGLKFMVYLQKENIIDESGMPKERFSAEFPKEGPSILRIQQVVRGDSAAYFCASSPPTGGAETQYFGPGTRLLVL.

This clone was seen only once. J is TRBJ2-3 and V is TRBV5-6; D ambiguous. The CDR3 is made up of 13 amino acids. CDR1 SGHDT and CDR2 YYEEEE come from the germline V gene. Trimming took off 0 bases at V and 5 bases at J, with 7 bases between the two ends. CDR3 DNA sequence: TGTGCCAGCAGCTTGGAACCGGTAGATACGCAGTATTTT. This sequence encodes CASSLEPVDTQYF.

V usage is TRBV28 and J usage is TRBJ2-7; 8 bases match TRBD2. V was clipped by 8 bases and J by 6 bases; unmatched bases: 9. There are 13 residues in the CDR3. Germline V gene sequence: CDR1 MDHEN, CDR2 SYDVKM. CDR3 loop: CASQAYTSGEQYF. CDR3 DNA: TGTGCCAGCCAAGCCTATACTAGCGGCGAGCAGTACTTC.

The chain couples TRBV19 to TRBJ1-1, with no clear D. V lost 5 bases to trimming and J lost 4 bases, with 14 bases between them. CDR3 size: 14 residues. Germline-derived CDR1 and CDR2 are LNHDA and SQIVND (reference sequence). CDR3 region: CASSPTVLTTEAFF. The CDR3 DNA reads as TGTGCCAGTAGTCCCACAGTCCTGACCACTGAAGCTTTCTTT.

The V gene is TRBV9, the J gene TRBJ2-5, with 14 bases that match TRBD2. Germline V gives CDR1 SGDLS, CDR2 YYNGEE. Unmatched junction bases numbered 9, after V lost 0 bases and J lost 5 bases. The CDR3 length is 18 residues. The CDR3, as DNA: TGTGCCAGCAGCGTAGAGGGGACTAGCGGGGGCCGGGGGGAGACCCAGTACTTC. This codes for CASSVEGTSGGRGETQYF. Based on the CDR3 plus reference TRBV9 and TRBJ2-5, the full variable domain is DSGVTQTPKHLITATGQRVTLRCSPRSGDLSVYWYQQSLDQGLQFLIQYYNGEERAKGNILERFSAQQFPDLHSELNLSSLELGDSALYFCASSVEGTSGGRGETQYFGPGTRLLVL.

This clone was counted a single time. DNA for the CDR3: TGTGCCAGCAGCCCCAATACTCCCCATCAGCCCCAGCATTTT. It translates to CASSPNTPHQPQHF. The J gene is TRBJ1-5, the V gene TRBV7-2; the D is unclear. CDR1 and CDR2 from the germline V gene are SGHTA and FQGNSA. The CDR3 runs 14 residues. The V end lost 5 bases, the J end lost 5 bases, and 13 bases lay between the germline ends.

The chain employs TRBV5-4 and TRBJ1-2; perhaps TRBD1 as D (5 bases). The CDR3 is 13 amino acids. V was trimmed by 4 bases and J by 2 bases, leaving 9 bases between them. Germline loops: CDR1 SGHNT, CDR2 YYREEE (reference sequence). CDR3: CASSPDSNYGYTF. The CDR3, as DNA: TGTGCCAGCAGCCCAGACAGCAACTATGGCTACACCTTC. The full variable domain, completed using reference TRBV5-4 and TRBJ1-2, is ETGVTQSPTHLIKTRGQQVTLRCSSQSGHNTVSWYQQALGQGPQFIFQYYREEENGRGNFPPRFSGLQFPNYSSELNVNALELDDSALYLCASSPDSNYGYTFGSGTRLTVV.

J is TRBJ1-1 and V is TRBV18, with 7 nucleotides matching TRBD1. Germline CDR1 is KGHSH and CDR2 is LQKENI. The CDR3 sequence is 15 residues long. J was trimmed by 0 bases and V by 3 bases; bases with no gene match: 4. CDR3 nucleotide sequence: TGTGCCAGCTCACCCCCAGGGGGGCTGAACACTGAAGCTTTCTTT. Protein sequence: CASSPPGGLNTEAFF.

The chain is built from TRBV27 and TRBJ1-2, with 8 bases matching TRBD1. Unmatched junction bases numbered 7, after V lost 10 bases and J lost 3 bases. The germline V gene encodes CDR1 MNHEY and CDR2 SMNVEV (reference sequence). The CDR3 sequence is 13 residues long. The CDR3: CATRTGSDYGYTF. As DNA, the CDR3 is TGTGCCACTCGGACAGGGTCAGACTATGGCTACACCTTC.

V gene TRBV12-3 or TRBV12-4 combines with J gene TRBJ2-1, with 7 bases matching TRBD1. After removal of 5 bases from V and 3 bases from J, the junction contained 1 base not matched to a gene. This CDR3 spans 13 amino acids. Written as DNA, the CDR3 is TGTGCCAGCAGTCGGGACAGCTACAATGAGCAGTTCTTC. Its translation is CASSRDSYNEQFF.

The count of this clone is one. The J gene is TRBJ1-6, the V gene TRBV19; 8 bases are shared with TRBD1. V gave up 10 bases and J gave up 6 bases; unmatched junction bases: 2. CDR1 is LNHDA and CDR2 is SQIVND in the germline V gene (reference sequence). This CDR3 contains 12 residues. The CDR3 region is CATGQGNSPLHF. The CDR3 region has the DNA TGTGCCACCGGACAGGGTAATTCACCCCTCCACTTT.

The chain combines TRBV19 with TRBJ1-1; no reliable D call. In germline, CDR1 is LNHDA, CDR2 SQIVND (reference sequence). Trimming removed 3 bases at V and 6 bases at J, with 17 bases between. CDR3 length: 15 amino acids. CDR3 sequence (DNA): TGTGCCAGTAGTATGAATTTTCGGGGAATAGCTGAAGCTTTCTTT. Residues: CASSMNFRGIAEAFF. Looking up the rest from reference TRBV19 and TRBJ1-1 gives the full variable domain: DGGITQSPKYLFRKEGQNVTLSCEQNLNHDAMYWYRQDPGQGLRLIYYSQIVNDFQKGDIAEGYSVSREKKESFPLTVTSAQKNPTAFYLCASSMNFRGIAEAFFGQGTRLTVV.

The rearrangement joins TRBV28 to TRBJ2-7; D unclear. Germline V gives CDR1 MDHEN, CDR2 SYDVKM. Trimming cost V 5 bases and J 3 bases, with 14 bases left between them. This CDR3 has 14 amino acids. The CDR3 protein is CASSPHGYSYEQYF. CDR3 in DNA: TGTGCCAGCAGTCCCCACGGGTATAGCTACGAGCAGTACTTC.

V and J are TRBV2 and TRBJ2-5; 7 bases match TRBD1. The CDR3 contains 15 residues. Germline loops: CDR1 SNHLY, CDR2 FYNNEI. The V segment lost 8 bases and the J segment 5 bases; nucleotides outside the gene matches: 14. CDR3 loop: CASQRQGVDYETQYF. The CDR3 DNA follows: TGTGCCAGCCAGAGACAGGGTGTTGATTACGAGACCCAGTACTTC.

The chain links TRBV11-1 to TRBJ1-2, with TRBD1 matching over 9 bases. Germline V gene data show CDR1 as SGHAT and CDR2 as FQDESV (reference sequence). V lost 5 bases and J lost 3; bases outside the gene matches: 1. The CDR3 runs 13 residues. The CDR3 loop reads CASSRTGDYGYTF. The CDR3, as DNA: TGTGCCAGCAGCAGGACAGGGGACTATGGCTACACCTTC.

CDR3 sequence: CASSESLQGDGYTF. CDR3 in DNA: TGCGCCAGCAGTGAGTCGTTACAGGGAGATGGCTACACCTTC. The V gene is TRBV10-2, the J gene TRBJ1-2; D is possibly TRBD1 (6 bases). The germline CDR1 and CDR2 sequences are WSHSY and SAAADI. Between the trimmed V and J ends, which lost 0 bases and 6 bases, there was a span of 11 bases. This CDR3 contains 14 residues.

The J gene is TRBJ1-2, the V gene TRBV24-1; TRBD1 aligns across 8 bases. Germline loops: CDR1 KGHDR, CDR2 SFDVKD. The junction had 7 bases not matched to a gene; V was cut back by 4 bases and J by 4 bases. The CDR3 is made up of 15 amino acids. The CDR3 DNA sequence: TGTGCCACCAGTGACCGAGACAGGGGTGGCTATGGCTACACCTTC. Translating gives CATSDRDRGGYGYTF.